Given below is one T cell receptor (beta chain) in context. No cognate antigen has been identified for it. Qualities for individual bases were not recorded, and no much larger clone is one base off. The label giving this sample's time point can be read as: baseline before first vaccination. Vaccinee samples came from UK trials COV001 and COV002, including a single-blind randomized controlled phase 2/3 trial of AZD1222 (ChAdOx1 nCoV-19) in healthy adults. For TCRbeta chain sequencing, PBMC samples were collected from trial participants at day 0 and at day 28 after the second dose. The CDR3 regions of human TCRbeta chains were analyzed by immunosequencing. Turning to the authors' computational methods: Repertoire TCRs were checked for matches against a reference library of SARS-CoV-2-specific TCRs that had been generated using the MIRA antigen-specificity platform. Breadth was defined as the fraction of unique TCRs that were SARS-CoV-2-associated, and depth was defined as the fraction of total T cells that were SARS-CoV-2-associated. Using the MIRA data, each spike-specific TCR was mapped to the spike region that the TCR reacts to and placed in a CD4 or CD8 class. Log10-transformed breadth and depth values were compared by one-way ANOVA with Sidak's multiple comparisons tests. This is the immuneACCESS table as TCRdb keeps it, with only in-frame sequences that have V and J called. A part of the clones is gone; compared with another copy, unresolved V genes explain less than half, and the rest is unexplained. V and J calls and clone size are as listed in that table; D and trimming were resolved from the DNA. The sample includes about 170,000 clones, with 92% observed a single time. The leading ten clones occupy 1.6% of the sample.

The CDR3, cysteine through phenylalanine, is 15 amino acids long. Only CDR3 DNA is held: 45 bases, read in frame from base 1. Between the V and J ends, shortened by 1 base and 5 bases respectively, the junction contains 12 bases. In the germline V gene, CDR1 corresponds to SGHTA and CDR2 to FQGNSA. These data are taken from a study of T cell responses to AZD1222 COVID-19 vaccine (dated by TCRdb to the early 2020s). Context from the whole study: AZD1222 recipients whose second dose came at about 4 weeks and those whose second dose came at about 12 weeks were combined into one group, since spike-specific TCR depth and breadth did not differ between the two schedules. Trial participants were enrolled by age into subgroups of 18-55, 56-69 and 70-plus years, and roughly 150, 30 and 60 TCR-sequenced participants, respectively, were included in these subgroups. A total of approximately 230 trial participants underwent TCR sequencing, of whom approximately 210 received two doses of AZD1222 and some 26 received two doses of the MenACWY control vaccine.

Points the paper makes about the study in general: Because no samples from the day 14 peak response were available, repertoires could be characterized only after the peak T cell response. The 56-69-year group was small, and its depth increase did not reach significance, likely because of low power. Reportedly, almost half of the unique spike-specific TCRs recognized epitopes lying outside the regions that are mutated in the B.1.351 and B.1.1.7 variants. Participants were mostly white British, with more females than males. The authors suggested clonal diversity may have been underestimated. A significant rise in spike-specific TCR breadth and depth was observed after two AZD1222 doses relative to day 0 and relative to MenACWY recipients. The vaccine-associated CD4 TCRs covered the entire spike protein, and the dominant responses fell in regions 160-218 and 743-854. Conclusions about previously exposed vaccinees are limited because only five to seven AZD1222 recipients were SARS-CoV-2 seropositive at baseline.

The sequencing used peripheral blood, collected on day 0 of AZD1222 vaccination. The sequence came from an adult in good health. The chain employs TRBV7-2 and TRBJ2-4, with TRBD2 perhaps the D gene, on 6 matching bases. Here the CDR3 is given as CASSLVGGTENIQYF. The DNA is TGTGCCAGCAGCTTAGTTGGAGGGACGGAAAACATTCAGTACTTC.